This is a list of T cell receptor beta chains from one sample in a study of blood T cell repertoires in COVID-19. The method was immunoSEQ multiplex PCR; TCRdb's version includes in-frame clones alone and lacks a portion of them. The repertoire holds 350,000 to 450,000 clones, 70% to 90% seen once, with about 1.5% in the top ten. The sample consisted of PBMCs or T cells enriched from blood (not recorded which). These receptors were collected from a woman under 30 who had been exposed to COVID-19. Both conserved end residues are part of each CDR3. A D gene is named only where the DNA matches it firmly. A clone size is listed for some rows: how often the clone was seen (once, few, many), or a class if it is expanded.

clone_size	d_call	v_call	j_call	cdr3_nt	cdr3_aa
.	.	TRBV10-3	TRBJ1-1	TGTGCCATCAGTGAGGACCAGGGCGCCCCTGAAGCTTTCTTT	CAISEDQGAPEAFF
.	.	TRBV5-4	TRBJ2-6	TGTGCCGTAGCTCGGGGGGCCACTGGGGCCAACGTCCTGACTTTC	CAVARGATGANVLTF
.	.	TRBV7-3	TRBJ1-5	TGTGCCAGCAGCTTAACGGGCCGTGATCAGCCCCAGCATTTT	CASSLTGRDQPQHF
.	TRBD1	TRBV3-1/TRBV3-2	TRBJ2-7	TGTGCCAGCAGCCAAGAAGCACAGGGGGCAGGCGAGCAGTACTTC	CASSQEAQGAGEQYF
.	TRBD2	TRBV28	TRBJ2-7	TGTGCCAGCAGTCGGGAGGGGGTACTGGGATCCTACGAGCAGTACTTC	CASSREGVLGSYEQYF
.	.	TRBV7-2	TRBJ2-1	TGTGCCAGCAGCCCCGAATTCCAGACCTACAATGAGCAGTTCTTC	CASSPEFQTYNEQFF
.	.	TRBV29-1	TRBJ1-1	TGCAGCGTTACTACGGGGGGCTCAATGAACACTGAAGCTTTCTTT	CSVTTGGSMNTEAFF
.	.	TRBV9	TRBJ1-5	TGTGCCAGCAGCGCAAAACAGGGAAATCAGCCCCAGCATTTT	CASSAKQGNQPQHF
.	TRBD1	TRBV24-1	TRBJ1-5	TGTGCCACCAGTGATTCGTTCAGGGGGAATCAGCCCCAGCATTTT	CATSDSFRGNQPQHF
.	.	TRBV2	TRBJ1-2	TGTGCCAGCAGTGAAGCGCTAGGGGTAGGCTACACCTTC	CASSEALGVGYTF
.	.	TRBV12-3/TRBV12-4	TRBJ1-4	TGTGCCAGCAGTTTGCAGTTAAATGAAAAACTGTTTTTT	CASSLQLNEKLFF
.	TRBD1	TRBV5-6	TRBJ1-2	TGTGCCAGCAGCGGGACCCCGCCACAGGGGGCGAGGGACTATGGCTACACCTTC	CASSGTPPQGARDYGYTF
.	TRBD1	TRBV5-1	TRBJ2-7	TGCGCCAGCAGCATAGGACAGGCCTACGAGCAGTACTTC	CASSIGQAYEQYF
.	TRBD2	TRBV27	TRBJ2-1	TGTGCCAGCACGTTCCGGACTAGCTCCCCCTACAATGAGCAGTTCTTC	CASTFRTSSPYNEQFF
.	TRBD1	TRBV6-2/TRBV6-3	TRBJ1-6	TGTGCCAGCAGTTACAACCGGGACAGGGCCAAGTGGGATTCACCCCTCCACTTT	CASSYNRDRAKWDSPLHF
.	TRBD2	TRBV18	TRBJ2-1	TGTGCCAGCTCGCCGCCGGGACTAGCGGCCTCCAATGAGCAGTTCTTC	CASSPPGLAASNEQFF
.	TRBD2	TRBV2	TRBJ2-3	TGTGCCAGCAGGATCGGGGGGGGGACAGATACGCAGTATTTT	CASRIGGGTDTQYF
.	TRBD1	TRBV3-1/TRBV3-2	TRBJ1-1	TGTGCCAGCAGCCTATGGACAGGGCAGAACACTGAAGCTTTCTTT	CASSLWTGQNTEAFF
.	TRBD2	TRBV29-1	TRBJ2-1	TGCAGTACCGGGGGGAGCTCCTACAATGAGCAGTTCTTC	CSTGGSSYNEQFF
.	.	TRBV14	TRBJ2-5	TGTGCCAGCAGCCAGACAGGTGCGTTGGAGACCCAGTACTTC	CASSQTGALETQYF
.	TRBD1	TRBV19	TRBJ2-2	TGTGCCAGCGGACAGGGGATAGGCGGGGAGCTGTTTTTT	CASGQGIGGELFF
.	.	TRBV29-1	TRBJ2-7	TGCAGCGTTGAAGTCGTCAGGGGGGCCGAGCAGTACTTC	CSVEVVRGAEQYF
.	.	TRBV5-4	TRBJ1-2	TGTGCCAGCAGCCAATGGGGGGGGTACTATGGCTACACCTTC	CASSQWGGYYGYTF
.	TRBD1	TRBV19	TRBJ1-1	TGTGCCAGTAGTATGACAGGGGTTTACACTGAAGCTTTCTTT	CASSMTGVYTEAFF
.	.	TRBV4-1	TRBJ2-1	TGCGCCAGCAGCCTCCCGACAGGCAATGAGCAGTTCTTC	CASSLPTGNEQFF
once	TRBD2	TRBV28	TRBJ2-1	TGTGCCAGCAGTCTAGCGGGAGGGCCGGTCAATGAGCAGTTCTTC	CASSLAGGPVNEQFF
.	.	TRBV5-5	TRBJ1-5	TGTGCCAGCAGCTTTACAGGGACAATGAGCAATCAGCCCCAGCATTTT	CASSFTGTMSNQPQHF
.	.	TRBV2	TRBJ1-5	TGTGCCAGCAGTGAAGCCTCAGGCAATCAGCCCCAGCATTTT	CASSEASGNQPQHF
.	.	TRBV24-1	TRBJ1-2	TGTGCCACCAGTGAGCCGGGTGGCAACTATGGCTACACCTTC	CATSEPGGNYGYTF
.	.	TRBV3-1/TRBV3-2	TRBJ1-6	TGTGCCAGCAGCCAAGGTGGGCGGGTCCCCACCCTCCACTTT	CASSQGGRVPTLHF
.	.	TRBV6-5	TRBJ2-7	TGTGCCAGCATGATGACAGTATCCTACGAGCAGTACTTC	CASMMTVSYEQYF
once	.	TRBV25-1	TRBJ2-1	TGTGCCAGCAACCCCGGGGGGGACAGTATTAATGAGCAGTTCTTC	CASNPGGDSINEQFF
.	TRBD1	TRBV28	TRBJ2-5	TGTGCCAGCAGGACAGGGGTCCAAGAGACCCAGTACTTC	CASRTGVQETQYF
.	.	TRBV5-1	TRBJ2-7	TGCGCCAGCAGCTTGGCTGGAGTCTCCTACGAGCAGTACTTC	CASSLAGVSYEQYF
.	TRBD1	TRBV2	TRBJ1-2	TGTGCCAGCAGTGAAGAGGGGACAGGGGTGCTTGACTATGGCTACACCTTC	CASSEEGTGVLDYGYTF
.	.	TRBV4-2	TRBJ2-2	TGTGCCAGCAGCCAACACCTTCACGGGGGATCCGGGGAGCTGTTTTTT	CASSQHLHGGSGELFF
.	TRBD2	TRBV28	TRBJ2-1	TGTGCCAGCAGTTTCGTGGTGGCGGGAGCGGGGGAGCAGTTCTTC	CASSFVVAGAGEQFF
once	.	TRBV16	TRBJ2-2	TGTGCCAGCAGCCATTCATCCCTCAGTACCACCGGGGAGCTGTTTTTT	CASSHSSLSTTGELFF
.	TRBD2	TRBV7-2	TRBJ2-1	TGTGCCAGCAGCTTGTCTAGCGGGGGGGCTGGCAATGAGCAGTTCTTC	CASSLSSGGAGNEQFF
.	TRBD2	TRBV3-1/TRBV3-2	TRBJ2-3	TGTGCCAGCAGCCAGGAAGCGGGATCTCCGGATACGCAGTATTTT	CASSQEAGSPDTQYF
.	.	TRBV21-1	TRBJ2-1	TGTGCCAGCAGCAAAGAGGGAGCACCCTACAATGAGCAGTTCTTC	CASSKEGAPYNEQFF
.	.	TRBV6-5	TRBJ2-1	TGTGCCAGCAGTCCAGCGAGGCAGGGTGGGCAGTTCTTC	CASSPARQGGQFF
few	.	TRBV3-1/TRBV3-2	TRBJ1-1	TGTGCCAGCAGCCGAAAGGCGGACACTGAAGCTTTCTTT	CASSRKADTEAFF
.	.	TRBV4-2	TRBJ1-2	TGTGCCAGCAGCCAAGATATATCCCAACTCTATGGCTACACCTTC	CASSQDISQLYGYTF
.	.	TRBV12-3/TRBV12-4	TRBJ1-5	TGTGCCAGCAGTTTGCAGGGCCCTCAGCCCCAGCATTTT	CASSLQGPQPQHF
.	.	TRBV5-6	TRBJ2-7	TGTGCCAGCAGCGAAGGGGCCGACGAGCAGTACTTC	CASSEGADEQYF
.	.	TRBV20-1	TRBJ1-2	TGCAGTGCTAGCCCGGGAAATGGCTACACCTTC	CSASPGNGYTF